This TCR beta chain was sequenced during a study of T cell responses to AZD1222 COVID-19 vaccine. Across the whole study: Pooling covered second doses at about 4 or about 12 weeks.

The repertoire was sequenced with immunoSEQ multiplex PCR; TCRdb's copy has only in-frame clones and lacks some. The sample records some 110,000 clones, 65% to 85% being singletons. Findings and caveats of the study: With two AZD1222 doses given, Spike-specific TCR breadth and depth both rose. Scientists sampled the repertoires only once the peak T cell response had passed. Spike-wide coverage was observed for vaccine-associated CD4 TCRs, with dominant responses at 160-218 and 743-854.

V lost 4 bases and J 2 bases, leaving 10 bases between the germline ends. The CDR3 runs 14 residues. Germline V gives CDR1 LNHDA, CDR2 SQIVND (reference sequence). Comments on this clone: Its antigen is currently unknown.

This material consisted of peripheral blood, taken on day 0 of AZD1222 vaccination. The clonotype was recovered from an adult in good health. The chain couples TRBV19 to TRBJ2-3; possible D gene TRBD1, 5 bases. The DNA for the CDR3 is TGTGCCAGTAGTAGACAGAGCCTCACAGATACGCAGTATTTT. Its protein is CASSRQSLTDTQYF.